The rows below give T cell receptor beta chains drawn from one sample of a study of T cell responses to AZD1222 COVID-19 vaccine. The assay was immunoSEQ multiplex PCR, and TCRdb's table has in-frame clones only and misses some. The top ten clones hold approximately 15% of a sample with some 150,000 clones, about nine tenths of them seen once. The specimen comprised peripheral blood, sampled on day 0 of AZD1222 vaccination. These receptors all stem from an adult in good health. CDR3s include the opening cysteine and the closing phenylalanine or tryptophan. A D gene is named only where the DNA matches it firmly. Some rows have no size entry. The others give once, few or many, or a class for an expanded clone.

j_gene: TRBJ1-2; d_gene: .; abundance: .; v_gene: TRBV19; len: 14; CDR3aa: CASKKAQRLDGYTF; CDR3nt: TGTGCCAGTAAGAAAGCACAACGGTTGGATGGCTACACCTTC
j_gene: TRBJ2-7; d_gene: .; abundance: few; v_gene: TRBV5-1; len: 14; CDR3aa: CASSLAGSSYEQYF; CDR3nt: TGCGCCAGCAGCTTGGCCGGAAGTTCCTACGAGCAGTACTTC
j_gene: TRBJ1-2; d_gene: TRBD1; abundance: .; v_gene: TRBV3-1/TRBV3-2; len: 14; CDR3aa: CASSRDRHFYGYTF; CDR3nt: TGTGCCAGCAGCCGGGACAGACACTTCTATGGCTACACCTTC
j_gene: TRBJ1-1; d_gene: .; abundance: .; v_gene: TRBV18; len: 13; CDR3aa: CASSRGVNTEAFF; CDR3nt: TGTGCCAGCTCTCGGGGAGTAAACACTGAAGCTTTCTTT
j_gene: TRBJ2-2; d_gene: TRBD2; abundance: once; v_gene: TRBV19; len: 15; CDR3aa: CASSIAGGATGELFF; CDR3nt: TGTGCCAGTAGTATTGCGGGGGGGGCCACCGGGGAGCTGTTTTTT
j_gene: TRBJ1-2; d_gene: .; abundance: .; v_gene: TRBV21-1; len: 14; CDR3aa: CASSTKTGHYGYTF; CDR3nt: TGTGCCAGCAGCACGAAGACAGGGCACTATGGCTACACCTTC
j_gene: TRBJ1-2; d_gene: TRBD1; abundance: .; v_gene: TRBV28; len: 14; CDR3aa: CASSRDSTKGGYTF; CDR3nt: TGTGCCAGCAGCCGGGACAGCACAAAAGGGGGCTACACCTTC
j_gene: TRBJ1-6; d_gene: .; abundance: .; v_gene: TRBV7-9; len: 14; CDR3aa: CASSSGADNSPLHF; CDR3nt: TGTGCCAGCAGTTCAGGGGCTGATAATTCACCCCTCCACTTT
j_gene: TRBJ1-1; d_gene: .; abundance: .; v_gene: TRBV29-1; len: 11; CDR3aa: CSASTGLAAFF; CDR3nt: TGCAGCGCGAGCACAGGGTTGGCAGCTTTCTTT
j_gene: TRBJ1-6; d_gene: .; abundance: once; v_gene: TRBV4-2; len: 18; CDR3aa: CASSQGGVGQGNNSPLHF; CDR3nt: TGTGCCAGCAGCCAAGGAGGGGTAGGGCAGGGGAATAATTCACCCCTCCACTTT
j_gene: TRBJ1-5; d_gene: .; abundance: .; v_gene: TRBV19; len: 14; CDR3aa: CASSTQGSNQPQHF; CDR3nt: TGTGCCAGTAGTACCCAGGGTAGCAATCAGCCCCAGCATTTT
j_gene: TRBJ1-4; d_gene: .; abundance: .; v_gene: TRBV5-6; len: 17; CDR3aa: CASSFTEAGGRGEKLFF; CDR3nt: TGTGCCAGCAGCTTTACCGAAGCGGGGGGCAGGGGAGAAAAACTGTTTTTT
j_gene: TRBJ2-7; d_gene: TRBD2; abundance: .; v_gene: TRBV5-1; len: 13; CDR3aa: CASRRSGGYEQYF; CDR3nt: TGCGCCAGCAGGAGGAGCGGGGGTTACGAGCAGTACTTC
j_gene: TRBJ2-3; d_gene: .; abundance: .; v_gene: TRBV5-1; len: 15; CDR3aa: CASSYRDPGTDTQYF; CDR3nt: TGCGCCAGCAGCTACCGGGACCCTGGTACAGATACGCAGTATTTT
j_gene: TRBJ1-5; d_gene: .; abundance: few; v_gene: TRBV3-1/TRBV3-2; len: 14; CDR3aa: CASSQGPSLQPQHF; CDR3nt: TGTGCCAGCAGCCAAGGGCCCAGTCTACAGCCCCAGCATTTT
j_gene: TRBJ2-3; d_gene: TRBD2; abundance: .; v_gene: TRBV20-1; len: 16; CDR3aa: CSASGAGGFRTDTQYF; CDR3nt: TGCAGTGCTAGTGGAGCGGGGGGTTTTAGGACAGATACGCAGTATTTT
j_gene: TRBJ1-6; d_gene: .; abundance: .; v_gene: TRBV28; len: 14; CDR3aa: CASSPHTGNSPLHF; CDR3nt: TGTGCCAGCAGTCCTCATACAGGAAATTCACCCCTCCACTTT
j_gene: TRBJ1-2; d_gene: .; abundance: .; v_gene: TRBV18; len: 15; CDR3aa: CASSARDSPNYGYTF; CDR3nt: TGTGCCAGCTCAGCGAGGGACTCCCCCAACTATGGCTACACCTTC
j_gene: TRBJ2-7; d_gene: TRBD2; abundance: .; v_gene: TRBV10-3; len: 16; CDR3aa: CAISGSTSGGAYEQYF; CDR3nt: TGTGCCATCAGTGGGTCGACTAGCGGGGGTGCCTACGAGCAGTACTTC
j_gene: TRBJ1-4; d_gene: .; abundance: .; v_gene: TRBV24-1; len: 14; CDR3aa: CATSSSVDEEKLFF; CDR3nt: TGTGCCACCAGTTCGAGCGTGGATGAGGAAAAACTGTTTTTT
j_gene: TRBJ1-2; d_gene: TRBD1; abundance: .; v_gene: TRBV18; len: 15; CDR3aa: CASSQRQGANGGYTF; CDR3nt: TGTGCCAGCTCGCAAAGACAGGGGGCGAACGGTGGCTACACCTTC
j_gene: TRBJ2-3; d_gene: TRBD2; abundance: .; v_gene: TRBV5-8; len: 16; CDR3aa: CASSSQLAGGTDTQYF; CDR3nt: TGTGCCAGCAGCTCACAACTAGCGGGGGGCACAGATACGCAGTATTTT
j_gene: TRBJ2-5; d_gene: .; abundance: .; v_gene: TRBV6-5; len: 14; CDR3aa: CASSYDSTKETQYF; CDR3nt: TGTGCCAGCAGTTACGATAGCACCAAAGAGACCCAGTACTTC
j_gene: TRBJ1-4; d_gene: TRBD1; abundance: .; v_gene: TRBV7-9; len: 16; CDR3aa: CASSLPRQGTGEKLFF; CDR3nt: TGTGCCAGCAGCTTACCCCGACAGGGCACGGGGGAAAAACTGTTTTTT
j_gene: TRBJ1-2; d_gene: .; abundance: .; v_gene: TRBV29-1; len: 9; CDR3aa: CSAGDGYTF; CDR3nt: TGCAGCGCTGGGGATGGCTACACCTTC
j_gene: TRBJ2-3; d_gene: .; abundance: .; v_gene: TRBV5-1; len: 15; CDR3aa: CASSRGSGNTDTQYF; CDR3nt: TGCGCCAGCAGCCGGGGGAGCGGCAACACAGATACGCAGTATTTT
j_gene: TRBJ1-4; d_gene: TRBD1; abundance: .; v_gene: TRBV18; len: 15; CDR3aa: CASSVTGGTNEKLFF; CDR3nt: TGTGCCAGCTCAGTCACAGGGGGAACTAATGAAAAACTGTTTTTT
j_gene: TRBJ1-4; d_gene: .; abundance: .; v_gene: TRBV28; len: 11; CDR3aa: CASSSAGKLFF; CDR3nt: TGTGCCAGCAGCTCAGCAGGGAAACTGTTTTTT
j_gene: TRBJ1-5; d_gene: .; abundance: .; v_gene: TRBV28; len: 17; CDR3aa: CASSFPTPRLKYQPQHF; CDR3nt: TGTGCCAGCAGTTTCCCCACCCCTCGGCTGAAGTATCAGCCCCAGCATTTT
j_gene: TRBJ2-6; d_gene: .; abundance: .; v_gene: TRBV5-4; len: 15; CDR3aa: CASSLRGSGANVLTF; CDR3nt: TGTGCCAGCAGCTTGAGGGGATCTGGGGCCAACGTCCTGACTTTC
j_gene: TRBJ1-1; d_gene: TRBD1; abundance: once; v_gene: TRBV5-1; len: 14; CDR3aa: CASSFDRANTEAFF; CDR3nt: TGCGCCAGCAGCTTTGACAGGGCGAACACTGAAGCTTTCTTT
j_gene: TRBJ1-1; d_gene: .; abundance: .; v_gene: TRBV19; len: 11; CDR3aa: CASSLGLKAFF; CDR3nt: TGTGCCAGTAGTCTAGGGTTAAAAGCTTTCTTT
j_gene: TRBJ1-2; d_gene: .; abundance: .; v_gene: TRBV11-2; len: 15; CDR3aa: CASSLEVSPVYGYTF; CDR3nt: TGTGCCAGCAGCTTAGAAGTCAGCCCTGTCTATGGCTACACCTTC
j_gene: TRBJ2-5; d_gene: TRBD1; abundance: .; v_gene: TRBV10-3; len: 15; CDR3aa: CAISSYSDRGETQYF; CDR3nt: TGTGCCATCAGTTCCTACTCCGACAGGGGAGAGACCCAGTACTTC
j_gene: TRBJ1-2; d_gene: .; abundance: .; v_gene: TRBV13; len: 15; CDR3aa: CASSLGLRDSYGYTF; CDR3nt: TGTGCCAGCAGCTTAGGCCTCAGGGATAGCTATGGCTACACCTTC
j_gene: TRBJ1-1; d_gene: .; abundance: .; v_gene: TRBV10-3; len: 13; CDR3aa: CAIKQGRMTEAFF; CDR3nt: TGTGCCATCAAACAGGGTCGTATGACTGAAGCTTTCTTT
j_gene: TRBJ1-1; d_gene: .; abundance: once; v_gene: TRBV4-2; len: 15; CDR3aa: CASSLGDLENTEAFF; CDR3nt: TGTGCCAGCAGCCTGGGTGACCTGGAGAACACTGAAGCTTTCTTT
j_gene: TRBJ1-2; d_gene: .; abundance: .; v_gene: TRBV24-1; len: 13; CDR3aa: CATSEGTNYGYTF; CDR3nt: TGTGCCACCAGTGAGGGGACGAACTATGGCTACACCTTC
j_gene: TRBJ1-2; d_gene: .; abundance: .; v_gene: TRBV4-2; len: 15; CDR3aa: CASSQFSGPNYGYTF; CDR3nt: TGTGCCAGCAGCCAATTTTCGGGCCCTAACTATGGCTACACCTTC
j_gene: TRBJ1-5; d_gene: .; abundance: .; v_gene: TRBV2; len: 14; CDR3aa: CASSETDSNQPQHF; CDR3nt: TGTGCCAGCAGTGAGACAGATAGCAATCAGCCCCAGCATTTT
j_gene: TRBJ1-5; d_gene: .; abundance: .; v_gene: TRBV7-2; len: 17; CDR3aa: CASSLDVLGGGNQPQHF; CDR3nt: TGTGCCAGCAGCTTAGATGTTCTGGGAGGTGGCAATCAGCCCCAGCATTTT
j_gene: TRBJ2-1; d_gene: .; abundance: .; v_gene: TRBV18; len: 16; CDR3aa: CASSLAYSGTYNEQFF; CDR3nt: TGTGCCAGCTCACTGGCGTACAGCGGAACCTACAATGAGCAGTTCTTC
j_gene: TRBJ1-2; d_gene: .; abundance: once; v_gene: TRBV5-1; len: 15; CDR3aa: CASSLTGGANYGYTF; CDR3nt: TGCGCCAGCAGCTTAACAGGTGGGGCGAACTATGGCTACACCTTC
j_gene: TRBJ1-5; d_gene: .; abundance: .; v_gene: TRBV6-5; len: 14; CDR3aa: CASSYGQQNQPQHF; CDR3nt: TGTGCCAGCAGTTACGGGCAGCAAAATCAGCCCCAGCATTTT
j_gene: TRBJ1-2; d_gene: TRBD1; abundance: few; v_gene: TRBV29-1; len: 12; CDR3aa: CSATRTGGGYTF; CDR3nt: TGCAGCGCAACCCGGACAGGGGGAGGCTACACCTTC
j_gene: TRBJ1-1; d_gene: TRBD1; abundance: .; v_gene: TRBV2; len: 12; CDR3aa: CASTPRGSEAFF; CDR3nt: TGTGCCAGCACCCCCAGGGGGAGTGAGGCTTTCTTT
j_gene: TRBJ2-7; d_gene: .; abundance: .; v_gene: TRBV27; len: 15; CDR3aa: CASSLGPGVSYEQYF; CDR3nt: TGTGCCAGCAGTTTAGGGCCAGGGGTCTCCTACGAGCAGTACTTC
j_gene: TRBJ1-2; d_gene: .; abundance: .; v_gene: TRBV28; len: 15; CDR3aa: CASSSSGTGKYGYTF; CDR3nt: TGTGCCAGCAGTTCTTCCGGGACGGGGAAATATGGCTACACCTTC
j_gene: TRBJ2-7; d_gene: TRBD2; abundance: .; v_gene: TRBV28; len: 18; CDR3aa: CASSEIGLAGLLSYEQYF; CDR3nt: TGTGCCAGCAGCGAAATAGGACTAGCGGGGCTTTTATCCTACGAGCAGTACTTC
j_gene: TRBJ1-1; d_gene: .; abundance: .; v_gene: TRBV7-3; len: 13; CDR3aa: CASSQIGSNRAFF; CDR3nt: TGTGCCAGCAGCCAAATTGGATCGAATCGGGCTTTCTTT
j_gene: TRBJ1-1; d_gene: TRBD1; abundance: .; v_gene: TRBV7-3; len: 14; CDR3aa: CASSLQGPNTEAFF; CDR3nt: TGTGCCAGCAGCCTACAGGGGCCGAACACTGAAGCTTTCTTT
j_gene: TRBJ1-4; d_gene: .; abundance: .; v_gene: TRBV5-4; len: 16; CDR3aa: CASSLGGSNLNEKLFF; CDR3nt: TGTGCCAGCAGCTTGGGGGGGTCGAACCTTAATGAAAAACTGTTTTTT